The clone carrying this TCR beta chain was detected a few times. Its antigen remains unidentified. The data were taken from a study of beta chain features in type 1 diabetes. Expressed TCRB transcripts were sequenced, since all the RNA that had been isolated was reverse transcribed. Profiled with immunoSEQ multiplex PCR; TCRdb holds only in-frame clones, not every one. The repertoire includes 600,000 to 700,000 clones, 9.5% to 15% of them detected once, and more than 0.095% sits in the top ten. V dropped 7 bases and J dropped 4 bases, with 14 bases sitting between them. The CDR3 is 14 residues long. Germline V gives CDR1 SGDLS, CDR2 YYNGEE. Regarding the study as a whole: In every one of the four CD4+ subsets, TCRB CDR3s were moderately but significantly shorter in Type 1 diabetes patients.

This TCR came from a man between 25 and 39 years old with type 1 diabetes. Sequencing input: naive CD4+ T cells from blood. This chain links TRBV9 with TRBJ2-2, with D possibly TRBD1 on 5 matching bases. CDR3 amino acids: CASAAFTGTGELFF. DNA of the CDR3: TGTGCCAGCGCAGCCTTTACAGGCACCGGGGAGCTGTTTTTT.